What follows are 31 T cell receptor beta chains derived from one specimen sequenced in a study of cytomegalovirus exposure and HLA in healthy donors. In the PCR, 60 Vbeta and 13 Jbeta primers were used. Assay: immunoSEQ multiplex PCR; the TCRdb copy retains only in-frame clones and omits some. Of 150,000 to 200,000 clones in the sample, 65% to 85% are singletons; the top ten hold about 1.7%. Sequenced material: PBMCs. These receptors originate from a man aged 18 to 35 in good health and CMV-seronegative.

A single count supports this clone. The sample carries other DNA sequences with the same CDR3. The V call is TRBV10-3, the J call TRBJ2-3; 8 nucleotides agree with TRBD1. The junction had 9 bases not matched to a gene; V was cut back by 4 bases and J by 6 bases. Germline CDR1 and CDR2: ENHRY and SYGVKD. There are 15 residues in the CDR3. The chain's CDR3 is CAISVPTGVTDTQYF. CDR3 in DNA: TGTGCCATCAGTGTACCGACAGGGGTCACGGATACGCAGTATTTT.

The chain is built from TRBV10-3 and TRBJ2-1; 10 nucleotides match TRBD2. The V gene's germline CDR1 is ENHRY and CDR2 SYGVKD. V lost 9 bases, J lost 3 bases, and 11 bases stayed unmatched. This CDR3 region has 16 residues. CDR3 bases: TGTGCCATAGGGATGACCGGGACTAGCGTCTACAATGAGCAGTTCTTC. This encodes CAIGMTGTSVYNEQFF.

The chain has TRBV4-3 and TRBJ2-3; TRBD2 aligns across 9 bases. V gave up 3 bases and J gave up 5 bases; unmatched junction bases: 15. The CDR3 loop spans 18 amino acids. The V gene's germline CDR1 is LGHNA and CDR2 YSLEER. The CDR3 coding sequence is TGCGCCAGCAGCCAGGCCCCTAGGGGGCGGGAGGGCGGAGATACGCAGTATTTT. Residues: CASSQAPRGREGGDTQYF.

The chain employs TRBV5-1 and TRBJ1-4; D ambiguous. The germline V gene encodes CDR1 SGHRS and CDR2 YFSETQ. This CDR3 comprises 13 residues. V was clipped by 0 bases and J by 8 bases, with 8 bases between them. CDR3 sequence reads: CASSLGWAEKLFF. The DNA for the CDR3 is TGCGCCAGCAGCTTGGGTTGGGCCGAAAAACTGTTTTTT.

V usage is TRBV6-1 and J usage is TRBJ2-3, with 9 bases identical to TRBD2. Germline-derived CDR1 and CDR2 are MNHNS and SASEGT. CDR3 length: 15 residues. V gave up 4 bases and J gave up 1 base; unmatched junction bases: 3. CDR3 sequence: CASSVIAGGTDTQYF. Here the CDR3 DNA reads TGTGCCAGCAGTGTAATAGCGGGGGGCACAGATACGCAGTATTTT.

This chain joins TRBV2 and TRBJ2-5; no firm D call. Deletions cut 7 bases from V and 2 bases from J, with 11 bases between. Germline lookup yields CDR1 SNHLY and CDR2 FYNNEI. This CDR3 region has 13 residues. The chain's CDR3 is CASTETEQETQYF. CDR3 coding DNA: TGTGCCAGCACCGAGACTGAACAAGAGACCCAGTACTTC.

The chain recombines TRBV6-5 with TRBJ2-7; D remains unclear. This CDR3 region has 13 residues. The germline V gene encodes CDR1 MNHEY and CDR2 SVGAGI. V gave up 2 bases and J gave up 7 bases, with 12 bases separating them. Written as DNA, the CDR3 is TGTGCCAGCAGTTACGGGCCCAATGGTGAGCAGTACTTC. Protein product: CASSYGPNGEQYF.

This clone turned up a few times. Other DNA sequences in the same sample also yield this CDR3. V and J are TRBV29-1 and TRBJ2-7, with TRBD1 identical over 7 bases. This CDR3 has 12 amino acids. CDR1 and CDR2 (germline): SQVTM, ANQGSEA. Unmatched junction bases numbered 3, after V lost 7 bases and J lost 0 bases. The CDR3 region is CSARQGSYEQYF. CDR3 nucleotide sequence: TGCAGCGCCAGACAGGGCTCCTACGAGCAGTACTTC.

V usage is TRBV7-3 and J usage is TRBJ2-7; TRBD2 agrees at 8 bases. The junction had 3 bases not matched to a gene; V was cut back by 2 bases and J by 6 bases. CDR3 length: 13 amino acids. Per germline, CDR1 SGHTA and CDR2 FQGTGA. The CDR3 region is CASSLGLAGEQYF. The CDR3 bases are TGTGCCAGCAGCTTAGGACTAGCAGGCGAGCAGTACTTC.

This clone was seen more than once but under ten times. The V call is TRBV28, the J call TRBJ1-1; D is unresolved. The V gene's germline CDR1 is MDHEN and CDR2 SYDVKM. The length of the CDR3 is 11 residues. Trimming stripped 6 bases from V and 3 bases from J, with 5 bases between. CDR3 nucleotides: TGTGCCAGCAGGCGGTACACTGAAGCTTTCTTT. This sequence encodes CASRRYTEAFF. Full variable domain (outside the CDR3, taken from reference TRBV28 and TRBJ1-1): DVKVTQSSRYLVKRTGEKVFLECVQDMDHENMFWYRQDPGLGLRLIYFSYDVKMKEKGDIPEGYSVSREKKERFSLILESASTNQTSMYLCASRRYTEAFFGQGTRLTVV.

The chain combines TRBV18 with TRBJ2-7; TRBD2 matches 14 bases. Per germline, CDR1 KGHSH and CDR2 LQKENI. After removal of 0 bases from V and 5 bases from J, the junction contained 9 bases not matched to a gene. The CDR3 is 18 amino acids. CDR3 in DNA: TGTGCCAGCTCACCACCGATCCGACTAGCGGGGGGGCGTGACGAGCAGTACTTC. This translates into CASSPPIRLAGGRDEQYF. Full variable domain (missing parts from reference TRBV18 and TRBJ2-7): NAGVMQNPRHLVRRRGQEARLRCSPMKGHSHVYWYRQLPEEGLKFMVYLQKENIIDESGMPKERFSAEFPKEGPSILRIQQVVRGDSAAYFCASSPPIRLAGGRDEQYFGPGTRLTVT.

The chain recombines TRBV19 with TRBJ1-2; 8 bases are shared with TRBD1. With 7 bases clipped from V and 1 base from J, the junction kept 2 bases outside the gene matches. Germline V gene data show CDR1 as LNHDA and CDR2 as SQIVND (reference sequence). This CDR3 is 13 amino acids long. CDR3 protein: CASTDRGNYGYTF. The CDR3 DNA is TGTGCCAGTACCGACAGGGGTAACTATGGCTACACCTTC. Together with reference TRBV19 and TRBJ1-2, the CDR3 gives the full variable domain: DGGITQSPKYLFRKEGQNVTLSCEQNLNHDAMYWYRQDPGQGLRLIYYSQIVNDFQKGDIAEGYSVSREKKESFPLTVTSAQKNPTAFYLCASTDRGNYGYTFGSGTRLTVV.

The chain is built from TRBV19 and TRBJ2-5, with D maybe TRBD1 (7 bases). Germline-derived CDR1 and CDR2 are LNHDA and SQIVND (reference sequence). There are 17 residues in the CDR3. Trimming stripped 4 bases from V and 4 bases from J, with 22 bases between. CDR3 protein: CASSTVPGRQGGETQYF. The CDR3 DNA reads TGTGCCAGTAGTACCGTACCTGGTAGACAGGGAGGAGAGACCCAGTACTTC.

This rearrangement joins TRBV2 to TRBJ2-7, with D hard to call. The germline V gene encodes CDR1 SNHLY and CDR2 FYNNEI. Trimming cost V 4 bases and J 5 bases, with 9 bases left between them. This CDR3 has 12 amino acids. The CDR3 region is CASSVFEDEQYF. In DNA form, the CDR3 reads TGTGCCAGCAGTGTGTTTGAGGACGAGCAGTACTTC.

This chain uses TRBV27 with TRBJ1-2, with D possibly TRBD1 on 6 matching bases. This CDR3 has 13 amino acids. The V end lost 3 bases, the J end lost 4 bases, and 9 bases lay between the germline ends. Germline V gene sequence: CDR1 MNHEY, CDR2 SMNVEV (reference sequence). The CDR3 region has the DNA TGTGCCAGCAGTTTTACAGGGCCCTATGGCTACACCTTC. It translates to CASSFTGPYGYTF.

This clone turned up a few times. The genes are TRBV11-3 and TRBJ2-2; 7 nucleotides agree with TRBD2. V lost 5 bases, J lost 1 base, and 7 bases stayed unmatched. This CDR3 comprises 16 residues. The germline V gene encodes CDR1 SGHNT and CDR2 YENEEA. DNA of the CDR3: TGTGCCAGCAGCAAAGGTGCTAGCGGGAACACCGGGGAGCTGTTTTTT. It specifies CASSKGASGNTGELFF.

This clone was recorded once. J is TRBJ2-3 and V is TRBV18; 7 bases are shared with TRBD1. V dropped 2 bases and J dropped 10; count of bases not matched to a gene: 6. The V gene's germline CDR1 is KGHSH and CDR2 LQKENI. CDR3 length: 13 residues. CDR3 amino acids: CASSPIDRAPQYF. The CDR3 DNA follows: TGTGCCAGCTCACCAATCGACAGGGCGCCGCAGTATTTT. The complete variable domain, with remaining parts taken from reference TRBV18 and TRBJ2-3, reads NAGVMQNPRHLVRRRGQEARLRCSPMKGHSHVYWYRQLPEEGLKFMVYLQKENIIDESGMPKERFSAEFPKEGPSILRIQQVVRGDSAAYFCASSPIDRAPQYFGPGTRLTVL.

The rearrangement joins TRBV15 to TRBJ2-1, with 7 bases identical to TRBD2. V trimming: 0 bases; J trimming: 13 bases; junction bases outside the gene matches: 9. Per the germline V gene, CDR1 is LNHNV and CDR2 is YYDKDF (reference sequence). The CDR3 runs to 14 residues. The CDR3 nucleotides are TGTGCCACCAGCAGAGATCGGGCGGGGGAGCTTCAGTTCTTC. Translating gives CATSRDRAGELQFF.

The chain recombines TRBV19 with TRBJ2-3; TRBD2 agrees at 7 bases. Per germline, CDR1 LNHDA and CDR2 SQIVND (reference sequence). V dropped 7 bases and J dropped 0; count of bases not matched to a gene: 10. The CDR3 sequence is 16 residues long. This CDR3 reads CASTRGTISSTDTQYF. In nucleotides, the CDR3 is TGTGCCAGTACCCGGGGGACTATTTCTAGCACAGATACGCAGTATTTT.

The rearrangement joins TRBV18 to TRBJ1-2; D unclear. The V and J ends lost 3 bases and 6 bases respectively, with 17 bases between them. Germline assignment: CDR1 KGHSH and CDR2 LQKENI. CDR3 length: 15 residues. This CDR3 is CASSPPRVGVHGYTF. The CDR3 DNA reads as TGTGCCAGCTCACCCCCAAGAGTAGGAGTCCATGGCTACACCTTC.

V gene TRBV28 combines with J gene TRBJ2-2, with unresolved D. Trimming shortened V by 6 bases and J by 0 bases, and 8 bases separated the two germline ends. The CDR3 has 14 amino acids. Germline V gives CDR1 MDHEN, CDR2 SYDVKM. The CDR3 bases are TGTGCCAGCAGACTTATAACGAACACCGGGGAGCTGTTTTTT. Translating gives CASRLITNTGELFF.

This clone showed up just a few times. The rearrangement joins TRBV9 to TRBJ2-2; TRBD2 aligns across 9 bases. The CDR3 spans 15 residues. Looked up from germline, CDR1 is SGDLS and CDR2 is YYNGEE. Losses at the gene ends were 0 bases for V and 8 bases for J; bases not matched to a gene: 5. CDR3 sequence (DNA): TGTGCCAGCAGCGTAGCGCGGGGGGGCTCGGGGGAGCTGTTTTTT. Its protein product is CASSVARGGSGELFF.

This clone was recorded once. CDR3 nucleotide sequence: TGTGCCAGCAGTGAAGGGGCCAGGGCCCTGAACACTGAAGCTTTCTTT. Encoded protein: CASSEGARALNTEAFF. The V call is TRBV6-1, the J call TRBJ1-1; weak D call: TRBD1 (5 bases). The CDR3 contains 16 residues. V lost 1 base and J 0 bases, leaving 12 bases between the germline ends. CDR1 and CDR2 from the germline V gene are MNHNS and SASEGT.

This clone was counted once. The V and J genes are TRBV27 and TRBJ2-7, with TRBD1 identical over 10 bases. The CDR3 is 15 amino acids. Germline V gives CDR1 MNHEY, CDR2 SMNVEV (reference sequence). Trimming at V came to 5 bases and at J to 7 bases, leaving 11 bases not matched to a gene. The chain's CDR3 is CASSPRQGAWSEQYF. The CDR3 DNA follows: TGTGCCAGCAGTCCACGACAGGGGGCCTGGTCGGAGCAGTACTTC.

The V and J genes are TRBV28 and TRBJ1-2; TRBD1 is a possible D gene (6 bases). The CDR3 covers 15 residues. Germline V gene lookup returns CDR1 MDHEN and CDR2 SYDVKM. Trimming left V 4 bases short and J 2 bases short, with 14 bases between. The CDR3 sequence: CASSSGGALNYGYTF. In nucleotides, the CDR3 is TGTGCCAGCAGTTCCGGGGGGGCGCTGAACTATGGCTACACCTTC.

Remarks on this clone: Other nucleotide sequences from this sample produce the same CDR3. The chain is built from TRBV28 and TRBJ1-1; D call uncertain. The V gene's germline CDR1 is MDHEN and CDR2 SYDVKM. The V and J ends lost 3 bases and 2 bases respectively, with 4 bases between them. This CDR3 has 12 residues. DNA of the CDR3: TGTGCCAGCAGTTTGGCAAACACTGAAGCTTTCTTT. Its translation is CASSLANTEAFF.

The J gene is TRBJ1-6, the V gene TRBV6-6, with 9 bases lining up with TRBD1. CDR3 length: 16 amino acids. The germline CDR1 and CDR2 sequences are MNHNY and SVGAGI (reference sequence). V trimming: 0 bases; J trimming: 11 bases; junction bases outside the gene matches: 8. CDR3 in DNA: TGTGCCAGCAGTTACTCGGGCGGGACAGGGACTCCACCCCTCCACTTT. It encodes CASSYSGGTGTPPLHF.

This chain joins TRBV4-2 and TRBJ2-5, with 7 bases matching TRBD2. This CDR3 has 16 residues. The germline V gene has CDR1 LGHNA and CDR2 YNFKEQ. After removal of 1 base from V and 0 bases from J, the junction contained 5 bases not matched to a gene. This chain's CDR3 is CASSQAGGDYQETQYF. DNA for the CDR3: TGTGCCAGCAGCCAAGCGGGGGGTGATTACCAAGAGACCCAGTACTTC.

This chain links TRBV10-3 with TRBJ1-3; weak D call: TRBD1 (5 bases). The CDR3 has 16 residues. Trimming took 0 bases from V and 0 from J, leaving 9 bases between them. Germline V gives CDR1 ENHRY, CDR2 SYGVKD. The DNA of the CDR3 is TGTGCCATCAGTGAGTCCGCAGGGATCTCTGGAAACACCATATATTTT. The encoded protein is CAISESAGISGNTIYF.

This clone was found a few times. This chain links TRBV19 with TRBJ2-4; D gene ambiguous. Trimming removed 4 bases from V and 6 bases from J, with 19 bases in between. Germline V gives CDR1 LNHDA, CDR2 SQIVND (reference sequence). There are 16 residues in the CDR3. CDR3 residues: CASSKREAGVLNIQYF. The DNA for the CDR3 is TGTGCCAGTAGTAAAAGAGAGGCTGGCGTTCTAAACATTCAGTACTTC.

J is TRBJ2-3 and V is TRBV4-2; D is possibly TRBD2 (7 bases). The ends were cut back, 1 base at V and 2 bases at J, with 22 bases in the middle. The germline CDR1 and CDR2 sequences are LGHNA and YNFKEQ. The CDR3 runs to 19 residues. The CDR3 here is CASSQVGGASLADTDTQYF. CDR3 in DNA: TGTGCCAGCAGCCAAGTGGGGGGGGCGTCGCTAGCGGACACAGATACGCAGTATTTT.